This T cell receptor (beta chain) comes out of a study of blood T cell repertoires in COVID-19. This clone has just one count. V was pared by 10 bases and J by 4 bases, with 13 bases between. The CDR3 is 12 residues long. Germline loops: CDR1 ENHRY, CDR2 SYGVKD. Using immunoSEQ multiplex PCR, the repertoire was profiled, and TCRdb retains in-frame clones only, with some absent. Of about 260,000 clones listed, around 82% are singletons. The specimen was peripheral blood. The rearrangement joins TRBV10-3 to TRBJ1-2; D might be TRBD1 (5 bases). This clonotype was obtained from a human donor in a cohort sampled during active COVID-19. In DNA, the CDR3 is TGTGCCAGCGGAGACAGCCCCTATGGCTACACCTTC. Protein sequence: CASGDSPYGYTF.